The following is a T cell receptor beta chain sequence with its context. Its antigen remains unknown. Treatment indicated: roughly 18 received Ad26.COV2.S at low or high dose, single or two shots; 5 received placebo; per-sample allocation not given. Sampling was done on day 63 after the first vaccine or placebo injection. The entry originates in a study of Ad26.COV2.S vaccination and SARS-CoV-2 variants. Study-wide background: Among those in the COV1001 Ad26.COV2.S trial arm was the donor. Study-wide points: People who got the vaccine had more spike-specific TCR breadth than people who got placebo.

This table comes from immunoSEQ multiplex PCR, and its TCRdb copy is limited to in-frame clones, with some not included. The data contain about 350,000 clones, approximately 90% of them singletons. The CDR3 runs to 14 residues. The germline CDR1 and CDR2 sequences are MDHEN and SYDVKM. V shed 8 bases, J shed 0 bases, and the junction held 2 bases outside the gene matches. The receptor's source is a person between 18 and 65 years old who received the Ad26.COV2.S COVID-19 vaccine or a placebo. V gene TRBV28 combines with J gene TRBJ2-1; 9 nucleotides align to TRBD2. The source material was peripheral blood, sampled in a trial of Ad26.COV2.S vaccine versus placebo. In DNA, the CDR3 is TGTGCCAGCCTTAGCGGGAGCTCCTACAATGAGCAGTTCTTC. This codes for CASLSGSSYNEQFF.